Shown below are 26 T cell receptor beta chains from a single sample sequenced in a study of blood T cell repertoires in COVID-19. TCRdb keeps only in-frame clones here, not all; method: immunoSEQ multiplex PCR. This table has about 280,000 clones, around nine tenths appearing once. The sequencing sample was made of peripheral blood. The receptor source for this set is a man in his forties with active or convalescent COVID-19.

The rearrangement links TRBV14 to TRBJ2-2, with 7 bases aligning to TRBD2. J lost 5 bases, V lost 4 bases, and 7 bases had no gene match. CDR3 size: 15 residues. The V gene's germline CDR1 is SGHDN and CDR2 FVKESK. Here the CDR3 DNA reads TGTGCCAGCAGCCTTCGGGCGGGAGCTACCGGGGAGCTGTTTTTT. Amino acid sequence: CASSLRAGATGELFF.

The genes are TRBV2 and TRBJ1-6, with D maybe TRBD1 (6 bases). CDR1 is SNHLY, CDR2 FYNNEI, per germline. V lost 8 bases and J 6 bases, leaving 14 bases between the germline ends. This CDR3 is 14 amino acids long. This CDR3 reads CASGNRDGNSPLHF. For the CDR3, the DNA is TGTGCCAGCGGTAACAGGGACGGTAATTCACCCCTCCACTTT.

This clone has just one count. V gene TRBV13 combines with J gene TRBJ2-3; 8 nucleotides line up with TRBD2. Trimming cost V 8 bases and J 2 bases; bases outside gene matches: 6. Looked up from germline, CDR1 is PRHDT and CDR2 is FYEKMQ (reference sequence). CDR3 length equals 14 residues. CDR3 in amino acids: CASVDGGDTDTQYF. The CDR3 nucleotides are TGTGCCAGCGTTGACGGGGGGGACACAGATACGCAGTATTTT.

CDR3 loop: CASSYSGRIYNSPLHF. Written as DNA, the CDR3 is TGTGCCAGCAGTTACTCGGGCAGAATCTATAATTCACCCCTCCACTTT. The rearrangement links TRBV6-5 to TRBJ1-6; D is unclear. Trimming cost V 0 bases and J 3 bases, with 9 bases left between them. The CDR3 spans 16 residues. Germline CDR1 is MNHEY and CDR2 is SVGAGI.

The chain employs TRBV2 and TRBJ1-5; the D gene is possibly TRBD1 (5 bases). The germline V gene has CDR1 SNHLY and CDR2 FYNNEI. The CDR3 loop spans 15 amino acids. V lost 7 bases and J 6 bases, leaving 19 bases between the germline ends. The CDR3, as DNA: TGTGCCAGCAATAGAGAGGGGAGGGGAGGTCAGCCCCAGCATTTT. Translated: CASNREGRGGQPQHF. Together with reference TRBV2 and TRBJ1-5, the CDR3 gives the full variable domain: EPEVTQTPSHQVTQMGQEVILRCVPISNHLYFYWYRQILGQKVEFLVSFYNNEISEKSEIFDDQFSVERPDGSNFTLKIRSTKLEDSAMYFCASNREGRGGQPQHFGDGTRLSIL.

The chain combines TRBV27 with TRBJ1-1, with TRBD1 identical over 8 bases. Looked up from germline, CDR1 is MNHEY and CDR2 is SMNVEV (reference sequence). V dropped 0 bases and J dropped 3; count of bases not matched to a gene: 3. The CDR3 has 15 amino acids. The CDR3 is CASSLSTGAYTEAFF. CDR3 in DNA: TGTGCCAGCAGTTTATCGACAGGGGCGTACACTGAAGCTTTCTTT.

V gene TRBV6-5 combines with J gene TRBJ1-4; D remains unclear. V gave up 5 bases and J gave up 0 bases, with 10 bases separating them. In germline, CDR1 is MNHEY, CDR2 SVGAGI. The CDR3 length is 15 residues. The CDR3, as DNA: TGTGCCAGCAGTAGAGAGAGCTCAACTAATGAAAAACTGTTTTTT. Protein sequence: CASSRESSTNEKLFF.

This clone has more than one count but fewer than ten. This chain connects TRBV5-1 to TRBJ1-3; 7 bases agree with TRBD1. Germline values: CDR1 SGHRS, CDR2 YFSETQ. The CDR3 has 15 amino acids. The junction had 4 bases not matched to a gene; V was cut back by 4 bases and J by 0 bases. CDR3 sequence: CASSAGQTSGNTIYF. DNA of the CDR3: TGCGCCAGCAGCGCGGGACAGACCTCTGGAAACACCATATATTTT.

This chain links TRBV4-2 with TRBJ1-1; D possibly corresponds to TRBD1 (5 bases). This CDR3 is built from 14 residues. Germline V gives CDR1 LGHNA, CDR2 YNFKEQ. V dropped 3 bases and J dropped 11 bases, with 19 bases sitting between them. CDR3 region: CASSQDEGREEAFF. DNA of the CDR3: TGTGCCAGCAGCCAGGACGAGGGCAGGGAGGAGGCTTTCTTT.

V usage is TRBV18 and J usage is TRBJ1-2; TRBD1 might be the D (6 bases). Germline values: CDR1 KGHSH, CDR2 LQKENI. The CDR3 consists of 15 residues. The V gene lost 4 bases and the J gene lost 3 bases, with 15 bases spanning the gap. DNA of the CDR3: TGTGCCAGCTCACGAAGCAGACGGACAGACTATGGCTACACCTTC. Amino acid sequence: CASSRSRRTDYGYTF.

The chain recombines TRBV5-1 with TRBJ2-5, with D perhaps TRBD2 (7 bases). The CDR3 sequence is 15 residues long. Trimming took off 1 base at V and 3 bases at J, with 13 bases between the two ends. Per germline, CDR1 SGHRS and CDR2 YFSETQ. Here the CDR3 DNA reads TGCGCCAGCAGCTTGCGGGGGGCTCTCGAAGAGACCCAGTACTTC. This gives the protein CASSLRGALEETQYF.

Only one count was recorded for this clone. The chain links TRBV6-4 to TRBJ2-2; 11 nucleotides agree with TRBD2. V lost 8 bases to trimming and J lost 6 bases; unmatched junction nucleotides: 5. Germline-derived CDR1 and CDR2 are MRHNA and SNTAGT. The CDR3 extends over 14 amino acids. Here the CDR3 reads CASRSGGAAGELFF. The CDR3 DNA reads TGTGCCAGCCGTAGCGGGGGGGCCGCCGGGGAGCTGTTTTTT.

The chain's CDR3 is CASSRTKQVNKNEQFF. In DNA form, the CDR3 reads TGTGCCAGCAGTAGGACTAAGCAGGTCAACAAGAATGAGCAGTTCTTC. The rearrangement uses TRBV6-2 or TRBV6-3 and TRBJ2-1, with a weak D call TRBD2 (6 bases). This CDR3 spans 16 amino acids. The V gene lost 5 bases and the J gene lost 7 bases, with 21 bases spanning the gap. CDR1 and CDR2 (germline): MNHEY, SVGEGT.

The chain recombines TRBV9 with TRBJ2-5, with 7 positions matching TRBD1. V shed 3 bases and J 5 bases; nucleotides not matched to a gene: 13. Germline V gives CDR1 SGDLS, CDR2 YYNGEE. The CDR3 consists of 16 residues. The CDR3 nucleotides are TGTGCCAGCAGCGCCGAGCTGGGGACAGCTTTCGAGACCCAGTACTTC. The encoded protein is CASSAELGTAFETQYF.

As regards this clone: Other DNA sequences in this specimen translate into the identical CDR3. The chain has TRBV7-9 and TRBJ2-7; D gene unclear. Trimming removed 2 bases from V and 4 bases from J, with 6 bases in between. The length of the CDR3 is 12 residues. From germline, CDR1 is SEHNR and CDR2 FQNEAQ (reference sequence). The CDR3 region has the DNA TGTGCCAGCAGCTTATCGAGTTACGAGCAGTACTTC. Its protein is CASSLSSYEQYF.

This clone was detected only once. The chain has TRBV6-5 and TRBJ2-1; 11 bases are a match to TRBD2. Unmatched junction bases numbered 6, after V lost 6 bases and J lost 5 bases. Germline V gene data show CDR1 as MNHEY and CDR2 as SVGAGI. CDR3 length: 15 amino acids. In nucleotides, the CDR3 is TGTGCCAGCAGACCCCTAGCGGGAGGTCACAATGAGCAGTTCTTC. Its protein product is CASRPLAGGHNEQFF.

The rearrangement joins TRBV5-1 to TRBJ1-4; no definite D call. This CDR3 spans 15 amino acids. V was shortened by 2 bases and J by 3 bases, with 11 bases between the two germline ends. Germline CDR1 SGHRS, CDR2 YFSETQ. The CDR3 loop is CASSFNGLSNEKLFF. The CDR3 DNA is TGCGCCAGCAGCTTCAACGGGTTATCTAATGAAAAACTGTTTTTT.

CDR3 amino acids: CASSTTSGGRNEQFF. DNA for the CDR3: TGTGCCAGCAGCACCACTAGCGGGGGGCGAAATGAGCAGTTCTTC. The chain has TRBV7-2 and TRBJ2-1; 12 nucleotides align to TRBD2. J was trimmed by 7 bases and V by 5 bases; bases with no gene match: 6. There are 15 residues in the CDR3. Germline CDR1 and CDR2: SGHTA and FQGNSA.

This chain links TRBV2 with TRBJ2-7; 7 bases fit TRBD2. Germline V gene data show CDR1 as SNHLY and CDR2 as FYNNEI. With V trimmed by 7 bases and J by 4 bases, 4 bases remained unmatched. The CDR3 is 12 residues long. CDR3 DNA: TGTGCCAGCACCAGGGAGGGGTACGAGCAGTACTTC. Residues: CASTREGYEQYF. Combining the CDR3 with reference TRBV2 and TRBJ2-7 gives the whole variable domain EPEVTQTPSHQVTQMGQEVILRCVPISNHLYFYWYRQILGQKVEFLVSFYNNEISEKSEIFDDQFSVERPDGSNFTLKIRSTKLEDSAMYFCASTREGYEQYFGPGTRLTVT.

The CDR3 spells CASSGPGTNEKLFF. CDR3 coding DNA: TGTGCCAGCAGTGGGCCCGGAACTAATGAAAAACTGTTTTTT. The rearrangement links TRBV27 to TRBJ1-4; D unresolved. CDR3 length: 14 amino acids. Germline V CDR1 and CDR2: MNHEY, SMNVEV (reference sequence). The V gene lost 5 bases and the J gene lost 1 base, with 8 bases spanning the gap.

This sequence joins TRBV5-1 and TRBJ2-7; D perhaps matches TRBD1 (6 bases). CDR1 is SGHRS, CDR2 YFSETQ, per germline. Trimming stripped 2 bases from V and 0 bases from J, with 15 bases between. The CDR3 sequence is 16 residues long. The CDR3 reads CASSFLQGTHSYEQYF. The CDR3 region has the DNA TGCGCCAGCAGCTTCTTACAGGGAACCCACTCCTACGAGCAGTACTTC.

The CDR3 spells CASSPDRGEPQHF. In DNA, the CDR3 is TGTGCCAGCAGCCCCGACAGGGGGGAGCCCCAGCATTTT. The chain couples TRBV6-5 to TRBJ1-5, with 9 bases lining up with TRBD1. The CDR3 totals 13 residues. Germline values: CDR1 MNHEY, CDR2 SVGAGI. The ends lost 6 bases at V and 8 bases at J; junction bases unmatched: 5.

The chain carries TRBV6-5 and TRBJ2-3; D gene unclear. Germline-derived CDR1 and CDR2 are MNHEY and SVGAGI. V was clipped by 6 bases and J by 4 bases, with 14 bases between them. This CDR3 is 14 amino acids long. The CDR3 is CASRYIFTPDTQYF. Written as DNA, the CDR3 is TGTGCCAGCAGGTACATCTTCACACCAGATACGCAGTATTTT.

This chain joins TRBV10-3 and TRBJ1-5; TRBD1 agrees at 7 bases. Germline V lookup: CDR1 ENHRY, CDR2 SYGVKD. After removal of 9 bases from V and 11 bases from J, the junction contained 13 bases not matched to a gene. CDR3 length: 13 residues. The CDR3 reads CAMGTEQDAAQHF. The CDR3 DNA reads as TGTGCCATGGGGACAGAACAGGATGCGGCCCAGCATTTT.

The chain recombines TRBV4-1 with TRBJ1-3; perhaps TRBD1 as D (5 bases). Germline CDR1 is MGHRA and CDR2 is YSYEKL. The CDR3 consists of 16 residues. Trimming stripped 0 bases from V and 1 base from J, with 10 bases between. CDR3 coding DNA: TGCGCCAGCAGCCAAGATCCAGGGTTATCTGGAAACACCATATATTTT. This codes for CASSQDPGLSGNTIYF.

V usage is TRBV2 and J usage is TRBJ2-7; 13 bases agree with TRBD2. The junction had 11 bases not matched to a gene; V was cut back by 8 bases and J by 7 bases. The CDR3 extends over 15 amino acids. Germline V gene data show CDR1 as SNHLY and CDR2 as FYNNEI. CDR3 sequence: CASSGTSGTFLEQYF. Written as DNA, the CDR3 is TGTGCCAGCTCAGGGACTAGCGGGACCTTTCTAGAGCAGTACTTC.